The TCR beta chain described here comes from a study of blood T cell repertoires in COVID-19. Across the study: Sites across the United States, Italy and Spain contributed samples from acute and convalescent COVID-19. PBMCs, B-cell-depleted T cells, or T cells provided the cDNA or gDNA that made up the material.

The length of the CDR3 is 14 residues. Under the authors' procedure: Amplification from reference gene primers served as the basis for estimated nucleated cell counts. Some clones are missing from TCRdb's copy, which holds only in-frame ones; the method was immunoSEQ multiplex PCR. V and J calls and clone size follow that table, whereas D and trimming were derived from the DNA. The table has 140,000 to 150,000 clones, 80% to 90% seen once; the top ten hold 35% to 40%. Sequencing was carried out using peripheral blood. The TCR was taken from a human donor in a cohort sampled during active COVID-19. The chain carries TRBV21-1 and TRBJ1-5. TRBV21-1 is a pseudogene locus. The CDR3: CASSNQLRNQPQHF. CDR3 DNA sequence: TGTGCCAGCAGCAATCAGTTGAGGAATCAGCCCCAGCATTTT.